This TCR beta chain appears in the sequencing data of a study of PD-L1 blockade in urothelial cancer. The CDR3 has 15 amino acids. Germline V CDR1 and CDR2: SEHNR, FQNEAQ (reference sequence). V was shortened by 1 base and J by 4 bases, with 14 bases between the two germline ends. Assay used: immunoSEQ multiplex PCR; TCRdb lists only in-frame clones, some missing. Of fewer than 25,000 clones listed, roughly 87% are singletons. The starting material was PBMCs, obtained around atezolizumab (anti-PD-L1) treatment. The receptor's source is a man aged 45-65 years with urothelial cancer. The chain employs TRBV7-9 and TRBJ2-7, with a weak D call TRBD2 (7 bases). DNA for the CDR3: TGTGCCAGCAGCTTAGAGGGGGGAGGGTCTTACGAGCAGTACTTC. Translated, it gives CASSLEGGGSYEQYF.